The rows below give T cell receptor beta chains drawn from one sample of a study of blood T cell repertoires in COVID-19. Clones were sequenced by immunoSEQ multiplex PCR, and TCRdb holds only the in-frame ones, with some missing. The table includes 150,000 to 190,000 clones, 76% detected once. The sequencing sample was made of peripheral blood. The receptor source for this set is a woman of 80 years or more with acute or convalescent COVID-19. Both conserved end residues are part of each CDR3. The order of the fields is V gene, clone size, J gene, D gene, CDR3 protein, CDR3 DNA. A D gene is named only where the DNA matches it firmly. Not every row has a clone size; where given, it reads once, few, many or a size class.

>TRBV7-2|-|TRBJ1-2|TRBD1
CASSLIYSGTGGLVYGYTF
TGTGCCAGCAGCCTAATCTACTCCGGGACAGGGGGGTTGGTGTATGGCTACACCTTC
>TRBV3-1/TRBV3-2|few|TRBJ1-2|TRBD1
CASSPIKGQGLFYTF
TGTGCCAGCAGTCCTATCAAGGGACAGGGCTTGTTCTACACCTTC
>TRBV5-8|few|TRBJ1-4|-
CASSGWAWEKLFF
TGTGCCAGCAGCGGGTGGGCTTGGGAAAAACTGTTTTTT
>TRBV9|-|TRBJ1-6|-
CASSPTPGLVGPLHF
TGTGCCAGCAGCCCCACACCGGGATTAGTTGGACCCCTCCACTTT
>TRBV20-1|-|TRBJ2-5|-
CSAPAGETQYF
TGCAGTGCCCCCGCGGGGGAGACCCAGTACTTC
>TRBV5-5|-|TRBJ1-5|TRBD1
CASSPKTGGPNQPQHF
TGTGCCAGCAGCCCAAAGACAGGGGGACCAAATCAGCCCCAGCATTTT
>TRBV12-3/TRBV12-4|-|TRBJ1-1|-
CASSPGSVEAFF
TGTGCCAGCAGTCCCGGGTCGGTAGAAGCTTTCTTT
>TRBV18|-|TRBJ1-5|-
CASSRAGNQPQHF
TGTGCCAGCTCACGGGCAGGGAATCAGCCCCAGCATTTT
>TRBV10-3|few|TRBJ2-7|-
CAIGEWSSYEQYF
TGTGCCATCGGGGAGTGGAGCTCCTACGAGCAGTACTTC
>TRBV5-1|-|TRBJ1-2|-
CASSLVGDSFAVRGYTF
TGCGCCAGCAGCTTGGTGGGTGACAGTTTCGCCGTCCGTGGCTACACCTTC
>TRBV7-9|-|TRBJ1-2|TRBD1
CASSLKSGGESNYGYTF
TGTGCCAGCAGCTTAAAGTCAGGGGGCGAAAGTAACTATGGCTACACCTTC
>TRBV7-2|-|TRBJ1-2|TRBD1
CASSSNGDRAYGYTF
TGTGCCAGCAGCTCCAATGGGGACAGAGCCTATGGCTACACCTTC
>TRBV5-1|-|TRBJ1-3|-
CASSLGRTGNTIYF
TGCGCCAGCAGCTTGGGGAGAACTGGAAACACCATATATTTT
>TRBV7-9|-|TRBJ1-1|-
CASSYREPNTEAFF
TGTGCCAGCAGCTACAGGGAGCCCAACACTGAAGCTTTCTTT
>TRBV18|-|TRBJ2-1|TRBD1
CASSPRQGGTYNEQFF
TGTGCCAGCTCACCGAGACAGGGGGGCACCTACAATGAGCAGTTCTTC
>TRBV6-2/TRBV6-3|-|TRBJ2-5|TRBD1
CASSYSQGVTKTQYF
TGTGCCAGCAGTTACTCACAGGGGGTTACGAAGACCCAGTACTTC
>TRBV6-2/TRBV6-3|-|TRBJ1-6|-
CASSSQGLRDSPLHF
TGTGCCAGCAGTTCACAGGGCCTTCGGGATTCACCCCTCCACTTT
>TRBV6-1|-|TRBJ2-5|-
CASSESSRVKGVSRETQYF
TGTGCCAGCAGTGAAAGCTCTCGGGTGAAAGGGGTTTCTAGGGAGACCCAGTACTTC
>TRBV5-1|-|TRBJ2-3|-
CASSLAPGTGDTQYF
TGCGCCAGCAGCTTGGCGCCGGGGACTGGGGATACGCAGTATTTT
>TRBV19|-|TRBJ1-3|TRBD1
CASRDRANSGNTIYF
TGTGCCAGTAGAGACAGGGCGAACTCTGGAAACACCATATATTTT
>TRBV10-3|-|TRBJ2-6|-
CAISDQGTGANVLTF
TGTGCCATCAGTGATCAGGGTACTGGGGCCAACGTCCTGACTTTC
>TRBV30|-|TRBJ1-4|-
CAWDSGGEKLFF
TGTGCCTGGGACAGCGGGGGCGAAAAACTGTTTTTT
>TRBV3-1/TRBV3-2|few|TRBJ1-1|TRBD1
CASSQGTEGTEAFF
TGTGCCAGCAGCCAGGGGACAGAGGGTACTGAAGCTTTCTTT
>TRBV2|-|TRBJ1-4|-
CASEPGNEKLFF
TGTGCCAGCGAGCCAGGGAATGAAAAACTGTTTTTT
>TRBV7-9|few|TRBJ1-6|-
CASSRSAYNSPLHF
TGTGCCAGCAGTCGTTCAGCCTATAATTCACCCCTCCACTTT
>TRBV6-5|once|TRBJ1-1|-
CASSRHRNTEAFF
TGTGCCAGCAGTAGACACAGGAACACTGAAGCTTTCTTT
>TRBV27|-|TRBJ1-2|-
CASSKNQEFDYTF
TGTGCCAGCAGTAAGAATCAGGAATTTGACTACACCTTC
>TRBV5-1|-|TRBJ2-7|-
CASRGGAGGAYEQYF
TGCGCCAGCAGAGGGGGCGCGGGGGGAGCCTACGAGCAGTACTTC
>TRBV3-1/TRBV3-2|-|TRBJ2-3|-
CATQRTMSSTDTQYF
TGTGCCACCCAGAGGACTATGTCTAGCACAGATACGCAGTATTTT
>TRBV6-5|once|TRBJ2-2|TRBD2
CASERENTGELFF
TGTGCCAGCGAGCGGGAGAACACCGGGGAGCTGTTTTTT
>TRBV19|-|TRBJ1-5|TRBD1
CASSIEPGGQNSNQPQHF
TGTGCCAGTAGTATAGAGCCAGGGGGGCAGAATAGCAATCAGCCCCAGCATTTT
>TRBV2|many|TRBJ1-2|-
CASSEARQLSGFTF
TGTGCCAGCAGTGAAGCGCGTCAGCTATCCGGGTTCACCTTC
>TRBV6-2/TRBV6-3|-|TRBJ1-4|-
CASSYQQGYNEKLFF
TGTGCCAGCAGTTACCAACAGGGCTATAATGAAAAACTGTTTTTT
>TRBV19|-|TRBJ1-1|TRBD1
CASSASDRGNTEAFF
TGTGCCAGTAGTGCCTCGGACAGGGGGAACACTGAAGCTTTCTTT
>TRBV18|-|TRBJ1-1|TRBD1
CASSRQGSGGEAFF
TGTGCCAGCTCCCGACAGGGTTCTGGCGGGGAAGCTTTCTTT
>TRBV4-2|-|TRBJ2-5|TRBD1
CASSQEAWTGKETQYF
TGTGCCAGCAGCCAAGAGGCTTGGACAGGGAAAGAGACCCAGTACTTC
>TRBV5-1|once|TRBJ1-5|-
CASSSFNQPQHF
TGCGCCAGCAGCTCTTTCAATCAGCCCCAGCATTTT
>TRBV6-1|once|TRBJ2-7|-
CASSEFRRASYEQYF
TGTGCCAGCAGTGAGTTTCGCAGGGCTTCCTACGAGCAGTACTTC
>TRBV10-2|-|TRBJ2-6|-
CASSDTGIGANVLTF
TGCGCCAGCAGTGATACGGGTATTGGGGCCAACGTCCTGACTTTC
>TRBV6-5|-|TRBJ2-3|-
CASSRNLGRDTQYF
TGTGCCAGCAGCCGCAATCTAGGGAGGGATACGCAGTATTTT
>TRBV18|-|TRBJ1-1|-
CASSPDVGYTEAFF
TGTGCCAGCTCACCCGACGTCGGGTACACTGAAGCTTTCTTT
>TRBV9|-|TRBJ1-6|-
CASRSETGSDSPLHF
TGTGCCAGCAGGTCCGAAACAGGGTCGGATTCACCCCTCCACTTT
>TRBV27|-|TRBJ1-4|TRBD1
CASSSLGQGQEKLFF
TGTGCCAGCAGTTCCCTAGGACAGGGGCAAGAAAAACTGTTTTTT
>TRBV5-6|-|TRBJ1-2|-
CASSPGHGYTF
TGTGCCAGCAGCCCAGGGCATGGCTACACCTTC
>TRBV9|-|TRBJ2-7|-
CASSVGGERAYEQYF
TGTGCCAGCAGCGTAGGCGGTGAGCGGGCCTACGAGCAGTACTTC
>TRBV3-1/TRBV3-2|-|TRBJ2-1|-
CASSQASGSYNEQFF
TGTGCCAGCAGCCAAGCGTCGGGTTCCTACAATGAGCAGTTCTTC
>TRBV6-5|-|TRBJ2-1|TRBD2
CASSSQKSGGEQFF
TGTGCCAGCAGTTCCCAAAAAAGCGGGGGAGAGCAGTTCTTC
>TRBV4-2|-|TRBJ2-3|-
CASSQVPTSIHF
TGTGCCAGCAGCCAAGTTCCCACTAGCATCCATTTT
>TRBV28|-|TRBJ1-5|-
CASSPTGNQPQHF
TGTGCCAGCAGCCCTACAGGGAATCAGCCCCAGCATTTT
>TRBV7-2|-|TRBJ1-2|TRBD1
CASSLVYGQAKNYGYTF
TGTGCCAGCAGCTTAGTCTACGGACAGGCGAAGAACTATGGCTACACCTTC
>TRBV27|-|TRBJ1-2|TRBD1
CASSPTSGRGGYTF
TGTGCCAGCAGTCCCACCTCGGGCAGGGGGGGCTACACCTTC
>TRBV7-2|-|TRBJ2-2|TRBD2
CASSLQLAGVTGELFF
TGTGCCAGCAGCTTACAACTAGCGGGAGTCACCGGGGAGCTGTTTTTT
>TRBV12-3/TRBV12-4|-|TRBJ2-7|TRBD1
CASNGGQGLRQYF
TGTGCCAGCAATGGGGGACAGGGCCTTCGGCAGTACTTC
>TRBV6-5|few|TRBJ1-2|-
CASGEPAYGYTF
TGTGCCAGCGGAGAGCCTGCCTATGGCTACACCTTC
>TRBV5-4|-|TRBJ1-2|TRBD1
CASFDRVGGYTF
TGTGCCAGCTTTGACAGGGTAGGCGGCTACACCTTC
>TRBV18|few|TRBJ2-7|TRBD1
CASSRDRVAYEQYF
TGTGCCAGCTCACGGGACAGAGTAGCCTACGAGCAGTACTTC
>TRBV2|-|TRBJ1-6|TRBD1
CASNDRGNNSPLHF
TGTGCCAGCAACGACAGGGGGAATAATTCACCCCTCCACTTT
>TRBV5-1|few|TRBJ2-2|TRBD2
CASSLGRDYANTGELFF
TGCGCCAGCAGCTTGGGGAGGGACTACGCGAACACCGGGGAGCTGTTTTTT
>TRBV28|-|TRBJ1-5|TRBD1
CAIQGQNQPQHF
TGTGCCATACAGGGACAGAATCAGCCCCAGCATTTT
>TRBV19|-|TRBJ2-1|TRBD2
CASSRIWRTSGNNEQFF
TGTGCCAGTAGTCGGATATGGCGGACTAGCGGGAACAATGAGCAGTTCTTC